These 11 T cell receptor beta chains were all obtained from the same sample, sequenced in a study of T cell repertoires in cytomegalovirus infection (dated by TCRdb to about 2019). These reads were obtained on an Illumina HiSeq 1500. Using fastp at Q25 and MiXCR, TCRdb reprocessed the public reads and kept productive beta chains. Identical CDR3 protein sequences are pooled into one entry, listed with their most common genes and DNA. The sample records approximately 140,000 distinct CDR3 sequences, under 8.5% of which are singletons. The top ten clones comprise roughly 17% of the sample. The sequencing sample was made of PBMCs. The receptors shown here come from a human donor in good health (CMV status not recorded). Some clones in this sample may be carry-over from other donors' samples.

This chain joins TRBV5-4 and TRBJ2-1; D could derive from TRBD1 or TRBD2 (5 bases each). Germline V gene sequence: CDR1 SGHNT, CDR2 YYREEE (reference sequence). The V end lost 3 bases, the J end lost 13 bases, and 17 bases lay between the germline ends. The CDR3 contains 13 residues. The CDR3 region is CASSWGPYGEQFF. The CDR3 nucleotides read TGTGCCAGCAGCTGGGGACCCTACGGTGAACAGTTCTTC.

This clonotype was seen repeatedly, ten times or more. V and J are TRBV19 and TRBJ2-7; 11 bases fit TRBD1. This CDR3 comprises 14 residues. Germline V lookup: CDR1 LNHDA, CDR2 SQIVND (reference sequence). Losses at the gene ends were 5 bases for V and 0 bases for J; bases not matched to a gene: 0. This CDR3 reads CASSGQGASYEQYF. Here the CDR3 DNA reads TGTGCCAGTAGTGGACAGGGGGCCTCCTACGAGCAGTACTTC.

This clonotype was seen a handful of times. The gene calls are TRBV12-3 or TRBV12-4 and TRBJ1-1, with D possibly TRBD1 on 5 matching bases. This CDR3 comprises 14 residues. Trimming removed 1 base from V and 6 bases from J, with 12 bases in between. CDR3 loop: CASSLGDGGSEAFF. The CDR3 DNA reads TGTGCCAGCAGTTTAGGGGACGGCGGCTCTGAAGCTTTCTTT.

This clonotype was counted at least ten times. This sequence joins TRBV7-2 and TRBJ2-7; no definite D call. The CDR3 has 13 residues. Germline V gene sequence: CDR1 SGHTA, CDR2 FQGNSA. V shed 4 bases and J shed 6 bases, with 13 bases lying between them. The CDR3: CASSSYLGREQYF. CDR3 nucleotide sequence: TGTGCCAGCAGCTCCTACCTCGGTCGCGAGCAGTACTTC.

The chain is built from TRBV20-1 and TRBJ2-7; 8 positions agree with TRBD1. From germline, CDR1 is DFQATT and CDR2 SNEGSKA (reference sequence). V gave up 6 bases and J gave up 0 bases; unmatched junction bases: 4. This CDR3 comprises 13 residues. The DNA for the CDR3 is TGCAGTGCCACGGACAGGGTCTCCTACGAGCAGTACTTC. This codes for CSATDRVSYEQYF.

V gene TRBV6-5 combines with J gene TRBJ2-5, with D possibly TRBD2 on 5 matching bases. Germline lookup yields CDR1 MNHEY and CDR2 SVGAGI. V lost 5 bases and J 3 bases, leaving 13 bases between the germline ends. The CDR3 consists of 14 residues. CDR3 coding DNA: TGTGCCAGCAGTATTCGGGGTCGGGAAGAGACCCAGTACTTC. It specifies CASSIRGREETQYF.

Many counts were recorded for this clonotype. V gene TRBV5-4 combines with J gene TRBJ1-2; D unclear. The CDR3 totals 16 residues. V gave up 0 bases and J gave up 0 bases, with 12 bases separating them. Germline CDR1 is SGHNT and CDR2 is YYREEE (reference sequence). CDR3 region: CASSLGQRGTNYGYTF. CDR3 DNA: TGTGCCAGCAGCTTGGGGCAGCGAGGAACTAACTATGGCTACACCTTC. Drawing the rest from reference TRBV5-4 and TRBJ1-2, the complete variable domain is ETGVTQSPTHLIKTRGQQVTLRCSSQSGHNTVSWYQQALGQGPQFIFQYYREEENGRGNFPPRFSGLQFPNYSSELNVNALELDDSALYLCASSLGQRGTNYGYTFGSGTRLTVV.

Written as DNA, the CDR3 is TGTGCCAGCAGTTTCGCCAGTGAGCAGTTCTTC. Its protein is CASSFASEQFF. This chain connects TRBV12-3 or TRBV12-4 to TRBJ2-1; no reliable D call. Trimming took off 3 bases at V and 9 bases at J, with 6 bases between the two ends. The CDR3 runs 11 residues.

This clonotype was counted at least ten times. This chain uses TRBV11-2 with TRBJ2-7; TRBD1 aligns across 10 bases. There are 15 residues in the CDR3. CDR1 SGHAT and CDR2 FQNNGV come from the germline V gene. V was pared by 5 bases and J by 5 bases, with 9 bases of the junction left unmatched. The CDR3 here is CASSAPGQGNHEQYF. The CDR3, as DNA: TGTGCCAGCAGCGCACCGGGACAGGGGAACCACGAGCAGTACTTC.

This clonotype has more than one count but fewer than ten. V usage is TRBV19 and J usage is TRBJ2-6, with 9 bases aligning to TRBD2. The germline gives CDR1 LNHDA, CDR2 SQIVND (reference sequence). V shed 10 bases and J 4 bases; nucleotides not matched to a gene: 5. This CDR3 has 14 amino acids. CDR3 amino acids: CATRGGAGANVLTF. CDR3 nucleotide sequence: TGTGCCACGCGGGGGGGGGCCGGGGCCAACGTCCTGACTTTC.

There are a few counts of this clonotype. V is TRBV29-1 and J is TRBJ2-2, with 8 bases matching TRBD1. The CDR3 extends over 13 amino acids. Germline assignment: CDR1 SQVTM and CDR2 ANQGSEA. V was pared by 7 bases and J by 7 bases, with 8 bases of the junction left unmatched. This CDR3 reads CSGGQGAGGELFF. The CDR3 DNA reads as TGCAGCGGCGGTCAGGGGGCCGGCGGGGAGCTGTTTTTT.